Sequencing of this T cell receptor beta chain was carried out in a study of blood T cell repertoires in COVID-19. About the study: Samples came from the United States, Italy and Spain, spanning acute and convalescent COVID-19.

Source study methods: The assay estimated nucleated cells by amplifying reference gene primers. The protocol was immunoSEQ multiplex PCR, while the TCRdb copy is restricted to in-frame clones and leaves out a portion. The V and J calls and clone size are taken from that table; D and trimming were inferred from the DNA. Here the sample spans some 150,000 clones, approximately 82% being singletons. CDR3 length: 14 residues. Germline V gene data show CDR1 as SGHVS and CDR2 as FQNEAQ. Between the trimmed V and J ends, which lost 7 bases and 1 base, there was a span of 14 bases. The sequence derives from a woman between 50 and 59 years old with acute or convalescent COVID-19. This chain connects TRBV7-8 to TRBJ2-7; perhaps TRBD1 as D (5 bases). The sample was peripheral blood. The CDR3 nucleotides are TGTGCCAGCAACCAGGCAGGGATATCCTACGAGCAGTACTTC. This translates into CASNQAGISYEQYF.